These 29 T cell receptor beta chains were all obtained from the same sample, sequenced in a study of blood T cell repertoires in COVID-19. TCRdb's copy holds only in-frame clones and misses some; the assay was immunoSEQ multiplex PCR. The sample yields about 250,000 clones, nearly 90% seen once. Source material: peripheral blood. These receptors came from a man aged 18 to 30 with active or convalescent COVID-19.

The chain couples TRBV6-2 or TRBV6-3 to TRBJ2-7, with D perhaps matching TRBD2 (6 bases). Looked up from germline, CDR1 is MNHEY and CDR2 is SVGEGT. The CDR3 consists of 13 residues. V dropped 0 bases and J dropped 7 bases, with 10 bases sitting between them. CDR3 sequence: CASSYSSEGEQYF. The CDR3 nucleotides are TGTGCCAGCAGTTACTCCTCGGAGGGGGAGCAGTACTTC.

The genes are TRBV25-1 and TRBJ2-4; 9 bases agree with TRBD2. The CDR3 totals 14 residues. Trimming cost V 3 bases and J 8 bases; bases outside gene matches: 5. The germline V gene encodes CDR1 MGHDK and CDR2 SYGVNS. The CDR3 DNA follows: TGTGCCAGCAGTGACCCGGGACTAGCAGACATTCAGTACTTC. Encoded protein: CASSDPGLADIQYF.

This clone was recorded once. This chain joins TRBV6-2 or TRBV6-3 and TRBJ2-5; D is perhaps TRBD1 (5 bases). The CDR3 totals 13 residues. Per germline, CDR1 MNHEY and CDR2 SVGEGT. The V end lost 4 bases, the J end lost 4 bases, and 10 bases lay between the germline ends. The CDR3 DNA reads as TGTGCCAGCAGTTTCAGGGTTCGAGAGACCCAGTACTTC. It specifies CASSFRVRETQYF.

V gene TRBV5-4 combines with J gene TRBJ2-2; TRBD1 matches 9 bases. CDR1 SGHNT and CDR2 YYREEE come from the germline V gene (reference sequence). This CDR3 has 15 amino acids. V trimming: 5 bases; J trimming: 3 bases; junction bases outside the gene matches: 5. The CDR3: CASRSGQGDTGELFF. The DNA for the CDR3 is TGTGCCAGCAGGTCGGGACAGGGTGACACCGGGGAGCTGTTTTTT.

The J gene is TRBJ2-3, the V gene TRBV7-2, with D perhaps matching TRBD2 (5 bases). Between the trimmed V and J ends, which lost 5 bases and 2 bases, there was a span of 17 bases. Germline CDR1 and CDR2: SGHTA and FQGNSA. This CDR3 is 16 amino acids long. The CDR3 is CASSPTLERSTDTQYF. The CDR3 region has the DNA TGTGCCAGCAGCCCGACTTTGGAGCGGTCCACAGATACGCAGTATTTT. The whole variable domain, remainder taken from reference TRBV7-2 and TRBJ2-3, is GAGVSQSPSNKVTEKGKDVELRCDPISGHTALYWYRQSLGQGLEFLIYFQGNSAPDKSGLPSDRFSAERTGGSVSTLTIQRTQQEDSAVYLCASSPTLERSTDTQYFGPGTRLTVL.

This clone was seen only a few times. This sequence joins TRBV7-2 and TRBJ1-2; D is ambiguous. From germline, CDR1 is SGHTA and CDR2 FQGNSA. Trimming cost V 4 bases and J 4 bases, with 13 bases left between them. CDR3 length: 14 residues. In DNA, the CDR3 is TGTGCCAGCAGCTACCGACATTCGACCTATGGCTACACCTTC. Protein product: CASSYRHSTYGYTF.

V gene TRBV11-3 combines with J gene TRBJ2-1, with D perhaps matching TRBD2 (5 bases). CDR3 size: 14 residues. With 2 bases removed from V and 1 base from J, the gap between germline ends came to 6 bases. Germline CDR1 SGHNT, CDR2 YENEEA. In DNA form, the CDR3 reads TGTGCCAGCAGCTTAACTAGTTCCTACAATGAGCAGTTCTTC. Translated: CASSLTSSYNEQFF.

V usage is TRBV18 and J usage is TRBJ2-5, with a tentative D call TRBD2 (6 bases). Trimming pared 3 bases from V and 5 bases from J, leaving 10 bases between. From germline, CDR1 is KGHSH and CDR2 LQKENI. CDR3 length: 13 residues. CDR3 DNA: TGTGCCAGCTCACCGGGAGGTCGGGAGACCCAGTACTTC. This encodes CASSPGGRETQYF.

This chain joins TRBV4-2 and TRBJ1-6, with D possibly being TRBD1 (6 bases). V dropped 0 bases and J dropped 9 bases, with 12 bases sitting between them. CDR1 LGHNA and CDR2 YNFKEQ come from the germline V gene. This CDR3 has 15 amino acids. CDR3 in amino acids: CASSQEDRLGSPLHF. In DNA form, the CDR3 reads TGTGCCAGCAGCCAAGAAGACAGGCTAGGTTCACCCCTCCACTTT.

The chain recombines TRBV7-2 with TRBJ1-2; D is undetermined. The CDR3 loop spans 14 amino acids. CDR1 SGHTA and CDR2 FQGNSA come from the germline V gene. Trimming left V 1 base short and J 5 bases short, with 11 bases between. The CDR3 nucleotides read TGTGCCAGCAGCTTAGACAGCCCTCGGTATGGCTACACCTTC. Translation: CASSLDSPRYGYTF.

The chain carries TRBV5-4 and TRBJ2-2, with 11 bases that match TRBD2. The J segment lost 6 bases and the V segment lost 2 bases, leaving 3 bases of the junction unmatched. CDR3 length: 15 residues. Per the germline V gene, CDR1 is SGHNT and CDR2 is YYREEE (reference sequence). The CDR3 DNA reads TGTGCCAGCAGCTTTAGCGGGAGGGGGGCCGGGGAGCTGTTTTTT. This codes for CASSFSGRGAGELFF.

This clone was detected once. The gene calls are TRBV5-1 and TRBJ2-5; TRBD1 aligns across 7 bases. V trimming: 2 bases; J trimming: 5 bases; junction bases outside the gene matches: 3. There are 13 residues in the CDR3. Germline assignment: CDR1 SGHRS and CDR2 YFSETQ. This CDR3 is CASSFRGSETQYF. CDR3 nucleotides: TGCGCCAGCAGCTTCAGGGGGTCGGAGACCCAGTACTTC.

The V call is TRBV6-5, the J call TRBJ2-6, with D maybe TRBD2 (6 bases). With 10 bases removed from V and 0 bases from J, the gap between germline ends came to 13 bases. In germline, CDR1 is MNHEY, CDR2 SVGAGI. The CDR3 runs 15 residues. The CDR3 DNA reads TGTGCCACCTCCGGCGGGGACTCTGGGGCCAACGTCCTGACTTTC. Translation gives CATSGGDSGANVLTF.

The genes are TRBV18 and TRBJ1-6; maybe TRBD1 (5 bases). This CDR3 has 16 amino acids. Germline CDR1 is KGHSH and CDR2 is LQKENI. Trimming left V 3 bases short and J 6 bases short, with 15 bases between. The CDR3 DNA is TGTGCCAGCTCACCTCGGCAGGGCGGCCCTAATTCACCCCTCCACTTT. Protein sequence: CASSPRQGGPNSPLHF.

As regards this clone: One end of the junction does not line up with germline, which may come from a read error. The rearrangement uses TRBV6-1 and TRBJ2-5, with a weak D call TRBD1 (5 bases). The CDR3 extends over 12 amino acids. The V gene's germline CDR1 is MNHNS and CDR2 SASEGT. CDR3 in amino acids: CASTAQALAVDF. The DNA of the CDR3 is TGTGCCAGCACCGCACAGGCCCTTGCGGTGGACTTC.

The count of this clone is one. The chain employs TRBV7-6 and TRBJ1-1; D unclear. CDR1 is SGHVS and CDR2 is FNYEAQ in the germline V gene. This CDR3 comprises 16 residues. Trimming removed 6 bases at V and 0 bases at J, with 17 bases between. This CDR3 reads CASSFPLGSLNTEAFF. The CDR3 DNA is TGTGCCAGCAGTTTTCCCCTAGGGAGCCTGAACACTGAAGCTTTCTTT. Filled out from reference TRBV7-6 and TRBJ1-1, the complete variable domain reads GAGVSQSPRYKVTKRGQDVALRCDPISGHVSLYWYRQALGQGPEFLTYFNYEAQQDKSGLPNDRFSAERPEGSISTLTIQRTEQRDSAMYRCASSFPLGSLNTEAFFGQGTRLTVV.

V usage is TRBV6-6 and J usage is TRBJ2-7, with 10 bases that match TRBD2. Germline assignment: CDR1 MNHNY and CDR2 SVGAGI (reference sequence). The CDR3 is 16 amino acids. Trimming cost V 9 bases and J 0 bases; bases outside gene matches: 11. The CDR3 reads CASGPSGGGGSYEQYF. The DNA for the CDR3 is TGTGCCAGTGGGCCTAGCGGGGGAGGGGGCTCCTACGAGCAGTACTTC.

This clone was picked up a small number of times. The chain links TRBV25-1 to TRBJ1-4, with D perhaps TRBD1 (6 bases). Trimming pared 4 bases from V and 7 bases from J, leaving 22 bases between. The germline V gene encodes CDR1 MGHDK and CDR2 SYGVNS. This CDR3 is built from 17 residues. For the CDR3, the DNA is TGTGCCAGCAGTGGATCCCAGGGGAGTAGTGGGAGTGAAAAACTGTTTTTT. This gives the protein CASSGSQGSSGSEKLFF.

The chain employs TRBV2 and TRBJ2-5; D may be TRBD1 (6 bases). The V gene's germline CDR1 is SNHLY and CDR2 FYNNEI. There are 13 residues in the CDR3. Trimming took off 4 bases at V and 2 bases at J, with 8 bases between the two ends. The CDR3 DNA reads as TGTGCCAGCAGTGGGACAGTACAAGAGACCCAGTACTTC. It translates to CASSGTVQETQYF.

The chain employs TRBV6-2 or TRBV6-3 and TRBJ2-7; 10 nucleotides agree with TRBD2. Germline values: CDR1 MNHEY, CDR2 SVGEGT. This CDR3 region has 14 residues. The J segment lost 7 bases and the V segment lost 4 bases, leaving 7 bases of the junction unmatched. The CDR3 here is CASSWLAGDWEQYF. CDR3 nucleotides: TGTGCCAGCAGTTGGCTAGCGGGGGACTGGGAGCAGTACTTC.

CDR3 in amino acids: CATRVSGQLNTEAFF. CDR3 sequence (DNA): TGTGCCACCAGAGTGTCGGGACAGCTGAACACTGAAGCTTTCTTT. V and J are TRBV15 and TRBJ1-1; 7 bases align to TRBD1. The germline V gene encodes CDR1 LNHNV and CDR2 YYDKDF (reference sequence). The junction had 7 bases not matched to a gene; V was cut back by 6 bases and J by 0 bases. This CDR3 has 15 residues. The complete variable domain, with remaining parts taken from reference TRBV15 and TRBJ1-1, reads DAMVIQNPRYQVTQFGKPVTLSCSQTLNHNVMYWYQQKSSQAPKLLFHYYDKDFNNEADTPDNFQSRRPNTSFCFLDIRSPGLGDTAMYLCATRVSGQLNTEAFFGQGTRLTVV.

This clone came up once. This chain joins TRBV10-1 and TRBJ2-2, with D possibly being TRBD1 (6 bases). This CDR3 is 12 amino acids long. The V and J ends lost 6 bases and 5 bases respectively, with 7 bases between them. Germline-derived CDR1 and CDR2 are WNHNN and SYGVQD (reference sequence). The CDR3 loop reads CASSQGTGELFF. The CDR3 nucleotides read TGCGCCAGCAGCCAGGGGACCGGGGAGCTGTTTTTT.

In this sample, this clone turned up a few times. The rearrangement joins TRBV9 to TRBJ1-1; a weak D match, TRBD1 (5 bases). The CDR3 extends over 15 amino acids. In germline, CDR1 is SGDLS, CDR2 YYNGEE. V lost 0 bases to trimming and J lost 3 bases, with 12 bases between them. The CDR3 DNA reads as TGTGCCAGCAGCGTAGATGAGACAGACTACACTGAAGCTTTCTTT. This translates into CASSVDETDYTEAFF.

CDR3 sequence (DNA): TGCGCCAGCAGCGGACGACAGGGATCTCTGTTGCAGTACTTC. Protein sequence: CASSGRQGSLLQYF. This rearrangement joins TRBV5-1 to TRBJ2-7, with 7 bases matching TRBD1. The CDR3 is 14 amino acids. CDR1 SGHRS and CDR2 YFSETQ come from the germline V gene. The trim removed 4 bases at V and 9 bases at J, leaving 13 bases unmatched.

The rearrangement uses TRBV28 and TRBJ1-4; TRBD1 might be the D (6 bases). V shed 2 bases and J shed 8 bases, with 15 bases lying between them. The CDR3 spans 15 residues. CDR1 and CDR2 from the germline V gene are MDHEN and SYDVKM. In DNA, the CDR3 is TGTGCCAGCAGTTTAGCGGGGGGGGGCGGCGAAAAACTGTTTTTT. Protein product: CASSLAGGGGEKLFF.

The CDR3 DNA reads TGCGCCAGCGGGACTAGATACAATGAGCAGTTCTTC. Protein product: CASGTRYNEQFF. V usage is TRBV10-2 and J usage is TRBJ2-1, with TRBD2 identical over 8 bases. Per germline, CDR1 WSHSY and CDR2 SAAADI. The CDR3 is 12 amino acids. Germline trimming cut 8 bases from V and 4 bases from J; bases unmatched to any gene: 1.

CDR3 sequence: CASSSTGLAGGSYNEQFF. CDR3 sequence (DNA): TGTGCCAGCAGCTCCACGGGACTAGCGGGAGGTTCCTACAATGAGCAGTTCTTC. The V and J genes are TRBV7-3 and TRBJ2-1, with 15 bases aligning to TRBD2. V shed 4 bases and J 1 base; nucleotides not matched to a gene: 5. The CDR3 extends over 18 amino acids. CDR1 and CDR2 (germline): SGHTA, FQGTGA.

CDR3 DNA sequence: TGTGCCAGCAGCGGAGGGGGCACGGGAGATACGCAGTATTTT. Translated: CASSGGGTGDTQYF. This chain links TRBV9 with TRBJ2-3, with 7 bases that match TRBD1. The CDR3 is made up of 14 amino acids. Trimming cost V 3 bases and J 5 bases; bases outside gene matches: 6. In germline, CDR1 is SGDLS, CDR2 YYNGEE.

The chain joins TRBV4-3 to TRBJ1-2; TRBD1 matches at 8 bases. CDR3 length: 15 amino acids. The germline V gene has CDR1 LGHNA and CDR2 YSLEER. V was pared by 0 bases and J by 6 bases, with 6 bases of the junction left unmatched. CDR3 nucleotide sequence: TGCGCCAGCAGCCAAGAGAGGCAGGGGGCCAATGGCTACACCTTC. Its protein product is CASSQERQGANGYTF.